The present TCR beta chain was sequenced within a study of cytomegalovirus exposure and HLA in healthy donors. Unmatched junction bases numbered 7, after V lost 5 bases and J lost 0 bases. The CDR3 has 15 residues. Per the germline V gene, CDR1 is SQVTM and CDR2 is ANQGSEA. Findings and caveats of the study: The authors enumerated some 160 TCR beta chains as linked to cytomegalovirus. As confirmed in vitro, three CMV-associated chains were specific for CMV antigens. Rarity held for most TCR sequences, but there were some public TCRs that occurred in many donors.

PCR employed 60 Vbeta and 13 Jbeta primers. Clones were sequenced by immunoSEQ multiplex PCR, and TCRdb holds only the in-frame ones, with some missing. The data contain roughly 100,000 clones, about 74% of them singletons. To note about this clone: What it recognizes is unknown.

This rearrangement joins TRBV29-1 to TRBJ1-3; 7 bases match TRBD1. The TCR comes from a male donor in good health and CMV-seropositive. The sequenced sample consisted of PBMCs. The CDR3 nucleotides are TGCAGCGTTCGACAGGGATGGGGCTCTGGAAACACCATATATTTT. It encodes CSVRQGWGSGNTIYF. The variable domain in full, completed from reference TRBV29-1 and TRBJ1-3, reads SAVISQKPSRDICQRGTSLTIQCQVDSQVTMMFWYRQQPGQSLTLIATANQGSEATYESGFVIDKFPISRPNLTFSTLTVSNMSPEDSSIYLCSVRQGWGSGNTIYFGEGSWLTVV.